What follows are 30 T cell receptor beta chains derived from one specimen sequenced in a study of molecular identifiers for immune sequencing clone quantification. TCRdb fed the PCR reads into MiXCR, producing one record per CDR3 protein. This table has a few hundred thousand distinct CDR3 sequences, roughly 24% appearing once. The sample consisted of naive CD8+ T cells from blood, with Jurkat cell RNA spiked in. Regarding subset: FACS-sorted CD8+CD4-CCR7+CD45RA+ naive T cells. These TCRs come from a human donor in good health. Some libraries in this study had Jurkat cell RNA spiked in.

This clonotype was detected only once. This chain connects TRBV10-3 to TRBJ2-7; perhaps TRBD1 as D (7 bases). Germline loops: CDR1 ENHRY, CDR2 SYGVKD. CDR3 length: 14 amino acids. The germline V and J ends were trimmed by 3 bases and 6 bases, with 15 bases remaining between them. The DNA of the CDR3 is TGTGCCATCAGTGATCCAGGGGGGAGCGGCGAGCAGTACTTC. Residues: CAISDPGGSGEQYF.

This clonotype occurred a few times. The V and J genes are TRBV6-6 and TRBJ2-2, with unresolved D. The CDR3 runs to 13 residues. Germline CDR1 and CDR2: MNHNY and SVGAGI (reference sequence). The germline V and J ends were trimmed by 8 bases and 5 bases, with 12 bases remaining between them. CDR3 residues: CASPGYRTGELFF. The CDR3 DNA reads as TGTGCCAGCCCCGGCTACCGGACCGGGGAGCTGTTTTTT.

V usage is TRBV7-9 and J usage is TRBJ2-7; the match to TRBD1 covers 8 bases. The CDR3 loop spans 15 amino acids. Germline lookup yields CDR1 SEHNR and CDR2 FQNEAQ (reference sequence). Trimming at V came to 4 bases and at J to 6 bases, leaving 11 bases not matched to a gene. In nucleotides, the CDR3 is TGTGCCAGCAGCTCTCGAGGGACAGGTTTCTCCGAGCAGTACTTC. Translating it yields CASSSRGTGFSEQYF.

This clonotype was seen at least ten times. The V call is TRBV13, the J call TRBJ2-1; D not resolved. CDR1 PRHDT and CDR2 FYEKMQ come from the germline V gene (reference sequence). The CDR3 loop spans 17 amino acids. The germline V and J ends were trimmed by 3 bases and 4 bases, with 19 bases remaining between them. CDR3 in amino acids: CASSFSQAILRYNEQFF. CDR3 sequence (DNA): TGTGCCAGCAGCTTCTCGCAGGCAATCCTGAGGTACAATGAGCAGTTCTTC. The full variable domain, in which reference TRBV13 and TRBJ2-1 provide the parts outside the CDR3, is AAGVIQSPRHLIKEKRETATLKCYPIPRHDTVYWYQQGPGQDPQFLISFYEKMQSDKGSIPDRFSAQQFSDYHSELNMSSLELGDSALYFCASSFSQAILRYNEQFFGPGTRLTVL.

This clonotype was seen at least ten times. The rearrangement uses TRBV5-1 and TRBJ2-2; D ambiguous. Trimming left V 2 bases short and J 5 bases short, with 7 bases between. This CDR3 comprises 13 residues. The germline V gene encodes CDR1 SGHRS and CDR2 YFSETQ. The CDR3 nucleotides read TGCGCCAGCAGCTTCACTGATACCGGGGAGCTGTTTTTT. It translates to CASSFTDTGELFF.

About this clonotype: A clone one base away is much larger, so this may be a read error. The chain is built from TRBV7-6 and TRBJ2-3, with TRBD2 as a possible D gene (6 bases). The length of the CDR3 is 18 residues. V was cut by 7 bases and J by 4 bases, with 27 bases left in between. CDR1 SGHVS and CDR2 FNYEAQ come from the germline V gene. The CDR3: CASNSYPTRHDGADTQYF. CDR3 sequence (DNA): TGTGCCAGCAACTCTTACCCGACTAGGCATGATGGCGCAGATACGCAGTATTTT.

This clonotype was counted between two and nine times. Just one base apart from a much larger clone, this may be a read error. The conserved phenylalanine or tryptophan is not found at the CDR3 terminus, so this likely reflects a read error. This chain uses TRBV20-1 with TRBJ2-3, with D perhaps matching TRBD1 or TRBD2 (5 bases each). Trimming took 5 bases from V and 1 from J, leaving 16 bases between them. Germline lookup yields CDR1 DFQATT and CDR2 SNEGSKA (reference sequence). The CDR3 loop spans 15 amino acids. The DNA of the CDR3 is TGCAGTGCTCCGGGGCGAGATCTGCGCACAGATACGCAGTATCTT. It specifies CSAPGRDLRTDTQYL.

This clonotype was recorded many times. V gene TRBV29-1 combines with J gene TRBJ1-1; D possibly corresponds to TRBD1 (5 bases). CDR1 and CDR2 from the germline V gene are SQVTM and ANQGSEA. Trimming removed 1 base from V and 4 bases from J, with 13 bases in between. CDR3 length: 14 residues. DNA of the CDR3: TGCAGCGTTGAAGCGGGGGTTACGGGCACTGAAGCTTTCTTT. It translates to CSVEAGVTGTEAFF.

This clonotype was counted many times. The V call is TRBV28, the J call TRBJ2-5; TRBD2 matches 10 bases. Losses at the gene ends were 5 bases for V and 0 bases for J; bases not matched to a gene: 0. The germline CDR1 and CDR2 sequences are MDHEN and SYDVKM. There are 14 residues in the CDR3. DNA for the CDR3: TGTGCCAGCAGTCTAGCGGGGGACCAAGAGACCCAGTACTTC. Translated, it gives CASSLAGDQETQYF.

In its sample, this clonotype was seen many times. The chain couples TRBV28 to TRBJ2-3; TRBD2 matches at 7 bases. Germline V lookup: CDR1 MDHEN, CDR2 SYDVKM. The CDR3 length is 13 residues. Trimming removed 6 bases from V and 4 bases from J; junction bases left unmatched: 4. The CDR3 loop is CASSGRRPDTQYF. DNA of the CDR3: TGTGCCAGCAGCGGGAGGAGGCCAGATACGCAGTATTTT.

The CDR3 nucleotides read TGTGCCAGCAGTTTACTGGACAGTTCCTACGAGCAGTACTTC. Residues: CASSLLDSSYEQYF. The rearrangement joins TRBV27 to TRBJ2-7, with D tentatively TRBD1 (6 bases). V was shortened by 2 bases and J by 1 base, with 9 bases between the two germline ends. Per the germline V gene, CDR1 is MNHEY and CDR2 is SMNVEV (reference sequence). CDR3 length: 14 residues.

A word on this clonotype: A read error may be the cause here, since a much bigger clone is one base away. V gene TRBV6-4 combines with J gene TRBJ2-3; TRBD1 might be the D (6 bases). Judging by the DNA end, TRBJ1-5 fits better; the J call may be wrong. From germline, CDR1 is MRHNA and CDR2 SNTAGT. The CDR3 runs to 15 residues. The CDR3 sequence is CASSDRGAVADTQHF. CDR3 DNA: TGTGCCAGCAGTGATCGGGGGGCGGTTGCAGATACGCAGCATTTT.

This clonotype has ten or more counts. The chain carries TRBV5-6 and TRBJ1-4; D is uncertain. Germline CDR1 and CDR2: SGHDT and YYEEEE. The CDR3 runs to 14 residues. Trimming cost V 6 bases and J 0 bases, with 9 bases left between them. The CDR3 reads CASTRFTTNEKLFF. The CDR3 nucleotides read TGTGCCAGCACCCGATTCACAACTAATGAAAAACTGTTTTTT.

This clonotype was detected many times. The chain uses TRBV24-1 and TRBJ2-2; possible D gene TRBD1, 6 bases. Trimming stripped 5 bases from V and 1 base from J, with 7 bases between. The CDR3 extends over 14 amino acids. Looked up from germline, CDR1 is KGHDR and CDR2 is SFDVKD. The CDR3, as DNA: TGTGCCACCAGTGGGACAGTGAACACCGGGGAGCTGTTTTTT. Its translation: CATSGTVNTGELFF.

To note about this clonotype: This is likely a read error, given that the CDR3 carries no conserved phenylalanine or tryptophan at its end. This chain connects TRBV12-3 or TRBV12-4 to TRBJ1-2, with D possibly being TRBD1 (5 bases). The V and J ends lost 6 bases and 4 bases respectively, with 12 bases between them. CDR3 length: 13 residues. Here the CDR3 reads CASSPGTVYGYTS. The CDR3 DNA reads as TGTGCCAGCAGCCCCGGGACGGTCTATGGCTACACCTCC.

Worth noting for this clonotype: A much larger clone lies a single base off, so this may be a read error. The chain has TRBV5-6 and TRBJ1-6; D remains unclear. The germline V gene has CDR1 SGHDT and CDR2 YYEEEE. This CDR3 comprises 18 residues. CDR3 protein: CASSGITTSSSYNPPLHF. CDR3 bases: TGTGCCAGCAGCGGGATCACGACGTCTAGCTCCTATAATCCACCCCTCCACTTT.

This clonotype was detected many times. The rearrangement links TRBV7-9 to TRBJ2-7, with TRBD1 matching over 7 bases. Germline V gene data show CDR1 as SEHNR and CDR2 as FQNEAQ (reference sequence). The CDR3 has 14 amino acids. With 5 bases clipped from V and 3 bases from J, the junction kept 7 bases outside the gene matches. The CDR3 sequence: CASSDRDRDYEQYF. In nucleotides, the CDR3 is TGTGCCAGCAGCGACCGGGACAGAGACTACGAGCAGTACTTC.

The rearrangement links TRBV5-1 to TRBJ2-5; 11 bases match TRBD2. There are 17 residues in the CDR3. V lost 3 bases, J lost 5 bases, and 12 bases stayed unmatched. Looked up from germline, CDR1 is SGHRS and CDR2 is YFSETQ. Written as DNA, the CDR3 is TGCGCCAGCAGCTCCTTAGCGGGAGGGCCGCTGGAGGAGACCCAGTACTTC. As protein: CASSSLAGGPLEETQYF.

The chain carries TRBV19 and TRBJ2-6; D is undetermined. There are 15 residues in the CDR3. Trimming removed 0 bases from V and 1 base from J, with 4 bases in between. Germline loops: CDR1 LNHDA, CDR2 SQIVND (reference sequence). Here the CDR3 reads CASSIDASGANVLTF. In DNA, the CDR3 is TGTGCCAGTAGTATAGATGCGTCTGGGGCCAACGTCCTGACTTTC.

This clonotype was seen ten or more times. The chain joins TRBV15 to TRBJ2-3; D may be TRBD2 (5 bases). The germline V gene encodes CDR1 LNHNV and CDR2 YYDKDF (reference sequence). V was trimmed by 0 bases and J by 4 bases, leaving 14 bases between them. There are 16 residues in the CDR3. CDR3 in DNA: TGTGCCACCAGCAGAGATCCCCCCGAGGGCCCAGATACGCAGTATTTT. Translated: CATSRDPPEGPDTQYF.

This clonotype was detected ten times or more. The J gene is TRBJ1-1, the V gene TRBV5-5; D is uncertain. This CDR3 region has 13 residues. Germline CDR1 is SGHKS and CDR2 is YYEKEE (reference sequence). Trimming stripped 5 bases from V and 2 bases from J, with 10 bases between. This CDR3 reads CASSLGENTEAFF. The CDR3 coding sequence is TGTGCCAGCAGTTTAGGTGAAAACACTGAAGCTTTCTTT. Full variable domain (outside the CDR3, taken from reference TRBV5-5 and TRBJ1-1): DAGVTQSPTHLIKTRGQQVTLRCSPISGHKSVSWYQQVLGQGPQFIFQYYEKEERGRGNFPDRFSARQFPNYSSELNVNALLLGDSALYLCASSLGENTEAFFGQGTRLTVV.

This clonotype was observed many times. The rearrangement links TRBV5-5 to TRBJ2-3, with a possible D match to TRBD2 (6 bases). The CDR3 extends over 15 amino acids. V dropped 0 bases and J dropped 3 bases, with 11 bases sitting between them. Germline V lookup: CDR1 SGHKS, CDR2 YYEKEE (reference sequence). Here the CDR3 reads CASSLELRGTDTQYF. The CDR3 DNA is TGTGCCAGCAGCTTGGAGCTTCGGGGGACAGATACGCAGTATTTT. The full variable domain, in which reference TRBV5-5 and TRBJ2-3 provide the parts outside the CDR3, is DAGVTQSPTHLIKTRGQQVTLRCSPISGHKSVSWYQQVLGQGPQFIFQYYEKEERGRGNFPDRFSARQFPNYSSELNVNALLLGDSALYLCASSLELRGTDTQYFGPGTRLTVL.

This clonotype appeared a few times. CDR3 bases: TGTGCTACAGCTAAGGGCAGGGGGCGAACTAATGAAAAACTGTTTTTT. Amino acids: CATAKGRGRTNEKLFF. The gene calls are TRBV6-5 and TRBJ1-4; 8 bases are a match to TRBD1. The CDR3 is 16 residues long. Germline V gene lookup returns CDR1 MNHEY and CDR2 SVGAGI.

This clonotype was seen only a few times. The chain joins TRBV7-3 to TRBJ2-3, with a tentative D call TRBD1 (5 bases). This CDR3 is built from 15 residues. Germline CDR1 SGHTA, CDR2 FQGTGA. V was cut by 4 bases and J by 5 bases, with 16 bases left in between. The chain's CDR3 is CASSSTLGVRDTQYF. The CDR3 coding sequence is TGTGCCAGCAGCTCCACCCTAGGGGTTCGAGATACGCAGTATTTT. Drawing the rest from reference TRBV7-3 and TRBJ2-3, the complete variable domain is GAGVSQTPSNKVTEKGKYVELRCDPISGHTALYWYRQSLGQGPEFLIYFQGTGAADDSGLPNDRFFAVRPEGSVSTLKIQRTERGDSAVYLCASSSTLGVRDTQYFGPGTRLTVL.

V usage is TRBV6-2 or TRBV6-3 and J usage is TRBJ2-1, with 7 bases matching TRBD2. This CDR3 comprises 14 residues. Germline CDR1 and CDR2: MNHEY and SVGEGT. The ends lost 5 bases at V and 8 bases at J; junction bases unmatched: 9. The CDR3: CASSPLAAGDEQFF. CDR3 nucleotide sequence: TGTGCCAGCAGTCCTCTAGCCGCGGGGGATGAGCAGTTCTTC.

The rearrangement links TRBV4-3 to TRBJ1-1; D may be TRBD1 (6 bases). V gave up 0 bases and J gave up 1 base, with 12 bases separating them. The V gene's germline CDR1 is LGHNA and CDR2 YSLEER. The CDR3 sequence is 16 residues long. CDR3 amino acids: CASSQDRGTKNTEAFF. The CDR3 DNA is TGCGCCAGCAGCCAAGATAGGGGGACAAAGAACACTGAAGCTTTCTTT.

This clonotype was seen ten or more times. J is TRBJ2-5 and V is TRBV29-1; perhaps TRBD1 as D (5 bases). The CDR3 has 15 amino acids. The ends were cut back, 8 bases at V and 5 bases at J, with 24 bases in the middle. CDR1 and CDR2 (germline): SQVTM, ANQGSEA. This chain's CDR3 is CSFNPPGRVVETQYF. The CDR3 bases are TGCAGCTTTAACCCGCCGGGCAGGGTTGTGGAGACCCAGTACTTC.

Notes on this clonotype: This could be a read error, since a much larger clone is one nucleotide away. CDR3 loop: CASSGRRGTIPMLYGHTF. The CDR3 coding sequence is TGTGCCAGCAGCGGGCGCAGGGGAACAATTCCTATGCTCTATGGCCACACCTTC. The chain has TRBV5-3 and TRBJ1-2; D perhaps matches TRBD1 (6 bases). TRBV5-3 falls under the ORF class, with uncertain function. The CDR3 is made up of 18 amino acids.

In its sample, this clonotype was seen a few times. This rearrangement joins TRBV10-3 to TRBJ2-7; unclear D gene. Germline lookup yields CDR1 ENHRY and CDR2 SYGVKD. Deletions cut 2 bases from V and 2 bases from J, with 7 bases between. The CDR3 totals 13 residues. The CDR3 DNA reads TGTGCCATCAGTGAGGAAGGAGCCTACGAGCAGTACTTC. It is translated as CAISEEGAYEQYF.

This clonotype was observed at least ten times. CDR3 sequence reads: CAWSFGDRAYEQYF. The CDR3 nucleotides read TGTGCCTGGAGTTTCGGGGACAGAGCCTACGAGCAGTACTTC. The chain carries TRBV30 and TRBJ2-7; 7 bases are shared with TRBD1. CDR1 GTSNPN and CDR2 SVGIG come from the germline V gene (reference sequence). After removal of 2 bases from V and 2 bases from J, the junction contained 6 bases not matched to a gene. CDR3 size: 14 residues. Looking up the rest from reference TRBV30 and TRBJ2-7 gives the full variable domain: SQTIHQWPATLVQPVGSPLSLECTVEGTSNPNLYWYRQAAGRGLQLLFYSVGIGQISSEVPQNLSASRPQDRQFILSSKKLLLSDSGFYLCAWSFGDRAYEQYFGPGTRLTVT.